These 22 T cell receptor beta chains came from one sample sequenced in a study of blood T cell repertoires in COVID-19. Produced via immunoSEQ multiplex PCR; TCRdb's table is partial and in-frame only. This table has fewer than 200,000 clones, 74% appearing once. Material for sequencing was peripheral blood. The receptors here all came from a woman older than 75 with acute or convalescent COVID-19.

The CDR3 protein is CASRCRGNEQFF. CDR3 in DNA: TGTGCCAGCCGGTGCAGGGGCAATGAGCAGTTCTTC. The chain couples TRBV21-1 to TRBJ2-1; TRBD1 is the table's D call and was not checked against the DNA. TRBV21-1 is deemed a pseudogene. The CDR3 has 12 amino acids.

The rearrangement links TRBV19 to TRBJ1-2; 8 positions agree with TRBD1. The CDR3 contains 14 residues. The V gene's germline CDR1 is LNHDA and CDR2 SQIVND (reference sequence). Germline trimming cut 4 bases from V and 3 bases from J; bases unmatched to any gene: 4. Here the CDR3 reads CASSTGGADYGYTF. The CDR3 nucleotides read TGTGCCAGTAGTACAGGGGGCGCGGACTATGGCTACACCTTC.

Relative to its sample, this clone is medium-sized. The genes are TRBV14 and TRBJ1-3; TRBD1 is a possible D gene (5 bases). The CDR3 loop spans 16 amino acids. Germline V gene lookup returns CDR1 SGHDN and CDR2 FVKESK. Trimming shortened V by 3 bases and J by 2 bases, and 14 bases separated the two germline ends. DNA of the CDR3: TGTGCCAGCAGCCAGATCGGATCAGGGACTGGAAACACCATATATTTT. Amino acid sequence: CASSQIGSGTGNTIYF. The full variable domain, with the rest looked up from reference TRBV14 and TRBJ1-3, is EAGVTQFPSHSVIEKGQTVTLRCDPISGHDNLYWYRRVMGKEIKFLLHFVKESKQDESGMPNNRFLAERTGGTYSTLKVQPAELEDSGVYFCASSQIGSGTGNTIYFGEGSWLTVV.

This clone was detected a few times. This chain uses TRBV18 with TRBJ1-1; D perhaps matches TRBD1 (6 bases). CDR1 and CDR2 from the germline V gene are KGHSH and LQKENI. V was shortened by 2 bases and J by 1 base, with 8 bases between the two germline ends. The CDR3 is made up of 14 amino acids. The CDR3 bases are TGTGCCAGCTCACCATGGACAGAGAACACTGAAGCTTTCTTT. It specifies CASSPWTENTEAFF.

This chain's CDR3 is CASSYRQGPSYEQYF. The CDR3 bases are TGTGCCAGCAGCTACCGACAGGGCCCCTCCTACGAGCAGTACTTC. The V and J genes are TRBV7-2 and TRBJ2-7, with 7 bases lining up with TRBD1. Germline V gene sequence: CDR1 SGHTA, CDR2 FQGNSA. This CDR3 is built from 15 residues. V was clipped by 4 bases and J by 0 bases; unmatched bases: 6.

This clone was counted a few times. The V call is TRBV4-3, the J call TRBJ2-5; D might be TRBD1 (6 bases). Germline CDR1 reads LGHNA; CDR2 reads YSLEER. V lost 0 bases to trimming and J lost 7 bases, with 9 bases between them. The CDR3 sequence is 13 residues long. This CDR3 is CASSQDLGGTQYF. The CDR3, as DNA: TGCGCCAGCAGCCAAGATTTAGGGGGGACCCAGTACTTC.

The CDR3 region is CASSHGQGAYGYTF. The DNA of the CDR3 is TGTGCCAGCAGTCATGGACAGGGGGCCTATGGCTACACCTTC. The rearrangement links TRBV28 to TRBJ1-2; 11 nucleotides match TRBD1. V lost 5 bases, J lost 4 bases, and 3 bases stayed unmatched. The CDR3 totals 14 residues. In germline, CDR1 is MDHEN, CDR2 SYDVKM.

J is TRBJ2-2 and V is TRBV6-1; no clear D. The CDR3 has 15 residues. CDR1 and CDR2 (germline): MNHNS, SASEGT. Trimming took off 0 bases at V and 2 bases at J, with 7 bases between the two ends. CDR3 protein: CASSEAGLNTGELFF. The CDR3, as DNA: TGTGCCAGCAGTGAAGCGGGCCTTAACACCGGGGAGCTGTTTTTT.

Here the CDR3 reads CASSPIATTTGELFF. The CDR3 region has the DNA TGCGCCAGCAGCCCCATTGCTACTACTACCGGGGAGCTGTTTTTT. The rearrangement links TRBV5-1 to TRBJ2-2; D gene unclear. CDR1 SGHRS and CDR2 YFSETQ come from the germline V gene. The CDR3 contains 15 residues. V gave up 4 bases and J gave up 5 bases, with 15 bases separating them. Using reference TRBV5-1 and TRBJ2-2 for the parts outside the CDR3, the full variable domain is KAGVTQTPRYLIKTRGQQVTLSCSPISGHRSVSWYQQTPGQGLQFLFEYFSETQRNKGNFPGRFSGRQFSNSRSEMNVSTLELGDSALYLCASSPIATTTGELFFGEGSRLTVL.

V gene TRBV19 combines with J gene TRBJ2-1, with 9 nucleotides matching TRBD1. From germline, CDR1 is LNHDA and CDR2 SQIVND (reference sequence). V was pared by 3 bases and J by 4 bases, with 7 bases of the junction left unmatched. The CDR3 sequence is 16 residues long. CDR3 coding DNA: TGTGCCAGTAGTATCCCAGGACAGGGGCGATACAATGAGCAGTTCTTC. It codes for CASSIPGQGRYNEQFF.

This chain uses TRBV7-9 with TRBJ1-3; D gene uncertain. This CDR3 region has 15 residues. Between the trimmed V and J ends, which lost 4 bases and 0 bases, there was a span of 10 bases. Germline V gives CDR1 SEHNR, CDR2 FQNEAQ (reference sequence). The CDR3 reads CASSSPRGSGNTIYF. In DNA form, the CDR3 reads TGTGCCAGCAGCTCCCCACGGGGCTCTGGAAACACCATATATTTT.

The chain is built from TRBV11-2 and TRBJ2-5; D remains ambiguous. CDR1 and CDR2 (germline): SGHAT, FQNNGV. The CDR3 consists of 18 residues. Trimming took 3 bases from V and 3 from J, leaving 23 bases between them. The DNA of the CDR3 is TGTGCCAGCAGCTTGGATGAAGCAGCGCTTTCTATAAAAGAGACCCAGTACTTC. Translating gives CASSLDEAALSIKETQYF.

CDR3 sequence reads: CASSQDHWRSGETQYF. For the CDR3, the DNA is TGTGCCAGCAGCCAAGATCATTGGAGGAGTGGAGAGACCCAGTACTTC. The rearrangement uses TRBV3-1 (or the pseudogene TRBV3-2) and TRBJ2-5; a possible D gene is TRBD2 (5 bases). This CDR3 comprises 16 residues. The germline V gene has CDR1 LGHDT and CDR2 YNNKEL (reference sequence). V was clipped by 0 bases and J by 4 bases, with 15 bases between them.

CDR3 protein: CASSTDRLAGTDTQYF. The CDR3 bases are TGTGCCAGTAGTACGGACAGGTTGGCCGGCACAGATACGCAGTATTTT. V and J are TRBV19 and TRBJ2-3, with TRBD1 matching over 7 bases. This CDR3 is built from 16 residues. The germline V gene has CDR1 LNHDA and CDR2 SQIVND (reference sequence). Trimming took 4 bases from V and 1 from J; bases not matched to a gene: 8. Using reference TRBV19 and TRBJ2-3 for the parts outside the CDR3, the full variable domain is DGGITQSPKYLFRKEGQNVTLSCEQNLNHDAMYWYRQDPGQGLRLIYYSQIVNDFQKGDIAEGYSVSREKKESFPLTVTSAQKNPTAFYLCASSTDRLAGTDTQYFGPGTRLTVL.

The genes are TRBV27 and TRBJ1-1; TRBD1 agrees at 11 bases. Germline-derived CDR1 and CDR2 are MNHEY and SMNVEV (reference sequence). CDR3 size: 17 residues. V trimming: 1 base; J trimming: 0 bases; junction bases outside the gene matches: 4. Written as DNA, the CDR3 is TGTGCCAGCAGTTTATTGGACAGGGGGCGCATGAACACTGAAGCTTTCTTT. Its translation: CASSLLDRGRMNTEAFF.

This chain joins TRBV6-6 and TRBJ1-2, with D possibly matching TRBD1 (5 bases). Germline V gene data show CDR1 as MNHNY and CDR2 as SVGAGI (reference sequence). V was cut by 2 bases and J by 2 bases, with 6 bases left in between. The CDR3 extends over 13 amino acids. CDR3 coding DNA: TGTGCCAGCAGTTACGGGGGGAACTATGGCTACACCTTC. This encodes CASSYGGNYGYTF.

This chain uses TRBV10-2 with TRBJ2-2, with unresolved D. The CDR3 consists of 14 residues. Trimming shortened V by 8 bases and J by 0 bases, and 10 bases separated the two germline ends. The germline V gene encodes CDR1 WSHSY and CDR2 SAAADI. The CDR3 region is CASFPPTNTGELFF. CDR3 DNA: TGCGCCAGCTTTCCCCCTACGAACACCGGGGAGCTGTTTTTT.

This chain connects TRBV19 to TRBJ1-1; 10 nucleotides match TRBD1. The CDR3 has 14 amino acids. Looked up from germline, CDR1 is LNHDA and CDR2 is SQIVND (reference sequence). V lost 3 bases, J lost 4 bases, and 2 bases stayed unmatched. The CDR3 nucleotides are TGTGCCAGTAGTATGTGGACAGGGGGCACTGAAGCTTTCTTT. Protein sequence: CASSMWTGGTEAFF.

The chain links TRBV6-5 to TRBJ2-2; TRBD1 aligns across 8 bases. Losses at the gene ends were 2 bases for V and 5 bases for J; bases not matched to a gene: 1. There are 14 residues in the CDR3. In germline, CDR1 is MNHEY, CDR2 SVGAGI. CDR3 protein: CASSYRDRTGELFF. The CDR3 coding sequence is TGTGCCAGCAGTTACCGGGACAGGACCGGGGAGCTGTTTTTT.

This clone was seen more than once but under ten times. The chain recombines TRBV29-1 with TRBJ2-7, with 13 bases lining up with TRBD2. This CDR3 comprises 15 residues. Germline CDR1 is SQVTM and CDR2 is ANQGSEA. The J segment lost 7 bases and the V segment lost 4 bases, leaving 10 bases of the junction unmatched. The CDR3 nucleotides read TGCAGCGTTGTCTTCACTAGCGGGAGGGCCAGAGAGCAGTACTTC. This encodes CSVVFTSGRAREQYF.

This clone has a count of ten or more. CDR3 in DNA: TGCGCCAGCAGCTTGCGGACAGGGAGCACAGATACGCAGTATTTT. It translates to CASSLRTGSTDTQYF. V gene TRBV5-1 combines with J gene TRBJ2-3, with 8 nucleotides matching TRBD1. The V gene end was trimmed by 1 base and the J gene end by 0 bases; junction bases not matched to a gene: 1. Per the germline V gene, CDR1 is SGHRS and CDR2 is YFSETQ. The CDR3 sequence is 15 residues long.

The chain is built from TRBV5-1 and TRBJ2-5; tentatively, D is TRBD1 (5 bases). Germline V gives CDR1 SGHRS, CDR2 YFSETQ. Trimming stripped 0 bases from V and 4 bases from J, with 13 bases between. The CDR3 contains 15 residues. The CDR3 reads CASSLALAGRETQYF. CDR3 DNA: TGCGCCAGCAGCTTGGCCCTGGCAGGGCGAGAGACCCAGTACTTC.